Below are 10 T cell receptor beta chains sequenced from a single sample in a study of T cell responses to AZD1222 COVID-19 vaccine (dated by TCRdb to about 2021). The method behind the library was the immunoSEQ multiplex PCR assay. In its TCRdb copy, this immuneACCESS table keeps in-frame sequences only and misses some clones. Where compared with another copy, unresolved V genes explain less than half of these, and the others have no known cause. This sample gives 140,000 to 150,000 clones in total; around 93% of them show up just once. Together, the top ten hold over 8% of the sample. Sample time point, as interpreted from the label and publication: baseline before first vaccination. This specimen consisted of peripheral blood, obtained on day 0 of AZD1222 vaccination. These receptors all stem from an adult in good health.

V is TRBV28 and J is TRBJ1-1; a weak D match, TRBD1 (6 bases). V dropped 11 bases and J dropped 9 bases, with 22 bases sitting between them. Germline V lookup: CDR1 MDHEN, CDR2 SYDVKM. CDR3 size: 13 residues. The CDR3 reads CAGSHQGNVKAFF. The CDR3 region has the DNA TGTGCCGGCTCTCACCAGGGGAACGTGAAAGCTTTCTTT.

V and J are TRBV6-5 and TRBJ2-5; D is possibly TRBD1 or TRBD2 (5 bases each). The CDR3 covers 16 residues. Germline CDR1 and CDR2: MNHEY and SVGAGI. The V end was cut by 2 bases, the J end by 5 bases, with 18 bases between. CDR3 nucleotides: TGTGCCAGCAGTTACCTTATTGGGGGACCCCTGGAGACCCAGTACTTC. Encoded protein: CASSYLIGGPLETQYF.

The chain is built from TRBV7-2 and TRBJ1-1; D not certain. In germline, CDR1 is SGHTA, CDR2 FQGNSA. This CDR3 contains 11 residues. Trimming shortened V by 3 bases and J by 10 bases, and 9 bases separated the two germline ends. CDR3: CASSFGVGAFF. In DNA, the CDR3 is TGTGCCAGCAGCTTTGGGGTTGGAGCTTTCTTT. The full variable domain, with the rest looked up from reference TRBV7-2 and TRBJ1-1, is GAGVSQSPSNKVTEKGKDVELRCDPISGHTALYWYRQSLGQGLEFLIYFQGNSAPDKSGLPSDRFSAERTGGSVSTLTIQRTQQEDSAVYLCASSFGVGAFFGQGTRLTVV.

This clone was picked up one time. The rearrangement links TRBV30 to TRBJ1-5, with 7 bases fitting TRBD1. The CDR3 length is 14 residues. V gave up 2 bases and J gave up 5 bases; unmatched junction bases: 6. Germline CDR1 reads GTSNPN; CDR2 reads SVGIG (reference sequence). CDR3 loop: CAWSKLTGDQPQHF. The CDR3 DNA reads TGTGCCTGGAGTAAACTTACAGGGGATCAGCCCCAGCATTTT.

This chain joins TRBV7-9 and TRBJ2-1; D assignment may be TRBD1 or TRBD2 (5 bases each). The ends were cut back, 10 bases at V and 10 bases at J, with 17 bases in the middle. CDR3 length: 12 amino acids. CDR1 is SEHNR, CDR2 FQNEAQ, per germline (reference sequence). CDR3 coding DNA: TGTGCCACCAGGAGGTGGGGCGAGGAGCAGTTCTTC. Its translation is CATRRWGEEQFF.

The chain has TRBV4-3 and TRBJ1-1, with a weak D call TRBD1 (6 bases). This CDR3 has 14 residues. CDR1 and CDR2 (germline): LGHNA, YSLEER. V was cut by 0 bases and J by 4 bases, with 9 bases left in between. CDR3 region: CASSQDRGGTEAFF. In DNA form, the CDR3 reads TGCGCCAGCAGCCAAGATCGAGGGGGCACTGAAGCTTTCTTT.

The chain is built from TRBV7-2 and TRBJ1-1; 7 positions match TRBD1. The CDR3 covers 17 residues. CDR1 and CDR2 (germline): SGHTA, FQGNSA. The V and J ends lost 6 bases and 0 bases, in that order; junction bases with no gene match: 13. The CDR3 nucleotides are TGTGCCAGCAGTAGGACAGGCCGCTATACTATGAACACTGAAGCTTTCTTT. It encodes CASSRTGRYTMNTEAFF.

V is TRBV29-1 and J is TRBJ2-7; D unresolved. Germline lookup yields CDR1 SQVTM and CDR2 ANQGSEA. CDR3 length: 12 residues. V lost 4 bases, J lost 6 bases, and 13 bases lay in between. The CDR3 spells CSVVSVGREQYF. The CDR3 DNA reads TGCAGCGTTGTATCGGTAGGGCGCGAGCAGTACTTC.

The J gene is TRBJ1-1, the V gene TRBV29-1; 7 positions match TRBD1. With V trimmed by 6 bases and J by 0 bases, 13 bases remained unmatched. The CDR3 runs to 16 residues. Germline V CDR1 and CDR2: SQVTM, ANQGSEA. The CDR3 coding sequence is TGCAGCGTGGTAGACAGGGATCGATCGCTGAACACTGAAGCTTTCTTT. Amino acids: CSVVDRDRSLNTEAFF. Filled out from reference TRBV29-1 and TRBJ1-1, the complete variable domain reads SAVISQKPSRDICQRGTSLTIQCQVDSQVTMMFWYRQQPGQSLTLIATANQGSEATYESGFVIDKFPISRPNLTFSTLTVSNMSPEDSSIYLCSVVDRDRSLNTEAFFGQGTRLTVV.

V is TRBV13 and J is TRBJ2-3; 8 bases map to TRBD1. The CDR3 runs to 16 residues. The V gene end was trimmed by 4 bases and the J gene end by 0 bases; junction bases not matched to a gene: 6. Per the germline V gene, CDR1 is PRHDT and CDR2 is FYEKMQ (reference sequence). CDR3 coding DNA: TGTGCCAGCAGCTCACACCGGGACAGGAGCACAGATACGCAGTATTTT. The encoded protein is CASSSHRDRSTDTQYF.